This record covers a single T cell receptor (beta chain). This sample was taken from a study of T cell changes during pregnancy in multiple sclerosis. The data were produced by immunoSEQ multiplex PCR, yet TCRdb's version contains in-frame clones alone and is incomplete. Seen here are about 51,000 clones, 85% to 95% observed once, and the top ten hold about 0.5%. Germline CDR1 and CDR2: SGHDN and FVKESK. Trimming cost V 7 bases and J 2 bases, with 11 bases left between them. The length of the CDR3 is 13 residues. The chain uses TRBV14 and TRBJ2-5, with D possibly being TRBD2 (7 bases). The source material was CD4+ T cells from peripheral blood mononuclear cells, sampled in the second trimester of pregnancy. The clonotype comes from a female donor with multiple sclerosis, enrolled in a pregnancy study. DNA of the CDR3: TGTGCCAGCACAGCGGGGACACAAGAGACCCAGTACTTC. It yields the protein CASTAGTQETQYF.